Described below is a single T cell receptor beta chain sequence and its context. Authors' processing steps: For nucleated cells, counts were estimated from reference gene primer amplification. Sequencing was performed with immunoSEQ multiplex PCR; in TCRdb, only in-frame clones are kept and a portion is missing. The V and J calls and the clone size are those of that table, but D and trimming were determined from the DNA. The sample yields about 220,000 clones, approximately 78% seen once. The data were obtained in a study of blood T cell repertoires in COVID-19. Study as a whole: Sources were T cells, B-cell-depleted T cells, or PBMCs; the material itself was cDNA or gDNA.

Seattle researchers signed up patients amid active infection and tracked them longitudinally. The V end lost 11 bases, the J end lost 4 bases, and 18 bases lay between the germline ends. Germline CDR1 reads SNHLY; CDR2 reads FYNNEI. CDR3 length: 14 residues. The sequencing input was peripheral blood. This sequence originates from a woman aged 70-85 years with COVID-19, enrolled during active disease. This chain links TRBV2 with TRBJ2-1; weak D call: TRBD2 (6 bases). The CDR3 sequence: CAGGGGGVYNEQFF. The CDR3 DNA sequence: TGTGCCGGGGGAGGCGGAGGAGTGTACAATGAGCAGTTCTTC.